This TCR beta chain was sequenced for a study of T cells in Graves' hyperthyroidism and ophthalmopathy. Across the study: Peripheral blood draws took place at initial diagnosis, ahead of any treatment. Points from the study as a whole: Ophthalmopathy prediction by the model preceded onset by a median roughly 6.3 months. Blood held most thyroid clonotypes expanded above 0.001 frequency.

There are 16 residues in the CDR3. Germline CDR1 SGHVS, CDR2 FNYEAQ. V shed 5 bases and J 1 base; nucleotides not matched to a gene: 6. This clonotype has more than one count but fewer than ten. The antigen remains unidentified. Researchers took RNA transcripts and amplified the TCR beta CDR3 regions from them. HTBI primers drove first-round RT-PCR of the TCR CDR3. Via MiXCR, TCRdb re-called the multiplex PCR reads, giving one row per CDR3 protein. The data hold fewer than 300,000 distinct CDR3 sequences, with 15% observed a single time. V and J are TRBV7-6 and TRBJ1-5, with TRBD1 matching 9 bases. The sequence was obtained from a woman in her forties or fifties with Graves' hyperthyroidism that later progressed to Graves' ophthalmopathy. Sample: blood. The CDR3 here is CASSPGQGRSNQPQHF. The CDR3 DNA is TGTGCCAGCAGCCCCGGACAGGGGAGGAGCAATCAGCCCCAGCATTTT.